Included here is one TCR beta chain sequence, with context. What it recognizes is unknown. Some clones are missing from TCRdb's copy, which holds only in-frame ones; the method was immunoSEQ multiplex PCR. This table holds 9,500 to 10,000 clones, over 70% found once. The sample originates from a study of CD4+ T cells in melanoma. Germline CDR1 and CDR2: SGHRS and YFSETQ. V dropped 0 bases and J dropped 1 base, with 8 bases sitting between them. This CDR3 has 15 amino acids. Points from the study as a whole: Diverse differentiation states were reported for melanoma neoantigen-specific CD4+ T cells. A reported correlation linked neoantigen-specific CD4+ T cells to CD8+, macrophage and B cell function.

The sequence was obtained from a human donor with melanoma. The rearrangement uses TRBV5-1 and TRBJ2-4; perhaps TRBD2 as D (5 bases). The sample taken for sequencing was cells from a culture (not recorded whether cultured in vitro). CDR3 DNA: TGCGCCAGCAGCTTGGCCACGGGGGCCAAAAACATTCAGTACTTC. It yields the protein CASSLATGAKNIQYF.